The rows below give T cell receptor beta chains drawn from one sample of a study of blood T cell repertoires in COVID-19. Using immunoSEQ multiplex PCR, the repertoire was profiled, and TCRdb retains in-frame clones only, with some absent. The top ten hold 3% to 4.5% of the sample, which has fewer than 250,000 clones, 83% seen once. Sequenced input: PBMCs or T cells enriched from blood (not recorded which). These TCRs come from a woman between 40 and 55 years old who had been exposed to COVID-19. Each CDR3 is given with its conserved first and last residue. The order of the fields is clone size, V gene, J gene, D gene, CDR3 DNA, CDR3 protein. The D gene is left open where the match is weak. The listing skips clone size in some rows; elsewhere it reads once, few, many or a size class.

-	TRBV3-1/TRBV3-2	TRBJ2-7	TRBD2	TGTGCCAGCAGCCAGGACGGCTCGGGAGGCGAGCAGTACTTC	CASSQDGSGGEQYF
-	TRBV5-5	TRBJ1-6	-	TGTGCCAGCAGCTTGGATACAGCTAGGGGCTATAATTCACCCCTCCACTTT	CASSLDTARGYNSPLHF
-	TRBV29-1	TRBJ1-1	-	TGCAGCTCCCCTGGACAGCTGAACACTGAAGCTTTCTTT	CSSPGQLNTEAFF
-	TRBV5-1	TRBJ2-5	TRBD2	TGCGCCAGCAGCCAAGGGACTAGCGGGGGGGCCGCGGAGACCCAGTACTTC	CASSQGTSGGAAETQYF
-	TRBV20-1	TRBJ1-5	-	TGCAGTGCTAGTATGGGGCAGACCAATCAGCCCCAGCATTTT	CSASMGQTNQPQHF
-	TRBV7-9	TRBJ1-2	-	TGTGCCAGCAGCTCTGGTGGACGGGGCGCGGGGGATGGCTACACCTTC	CASSSGGRGAGDGYTF
-	TRBV4-1	TRBJ2-3	TRBD2	TGCGCCAGCAGCCAAGTAGCAGCGGGGGGGCGGACAGATACGCAGTATTTT	CASSQVAAGGRTDTQYF
-	TRBV11-1	TRBJ2-5	TRBD2	TGTGCCAGCAGCTCCAGGTGGGGAGGGGAGACCCAGTACTTC	CASSSRWGGETQYF
-	TRBV19	TRBJ1-2	-	TGTGCCAGTATGCGAGGGCTCGGCTACACCTTC	CASMRGLGYTF
-	TRBV11-3	TRBJ2-3	TRBD2	TGTGCCAGCAGCTTAGATGGGACTAGCGGGGGCACAGATACGCAGTATTTT	CASSLDGTSGGTDTQYF
-	TRBV7-6	TRBJ2-7	TRBD1	TGTGCCAGCAGCTTTAGGGACAGTTCCTACGAGCAGTACTTC	CASSFRDSSYEQYF
-	TRBV6-6	TRBJ2-7	TRBD1	TGTGCCAGCAGTTGGACAGGAGAGTCCTACGAGCAGTACTTC	CASSWTGESYEQYF
-	TRBV7-8	TRBJ2-5	-	TGTGCCAGCAGCTTAGGAAGGGGCCCCCAAGAGACCCAGTACTTC	CASSLGRGPQETQYF
-	TRBV6-5	TRBJ1-2	TRBD1	TGTGCCAGCAGTTACTCTCGGACAGGGGGCAGCTATGGCTACACCTTC	CASSYSRTGGSYGYTF
once	TRBV28	TRBJ2-7	TRBD1	TGTGCCAGCAGCCTCTCCGGGGACAGGGGGCGTTACGAGCAGTACTTC	CASSLSGDRGRYEQYF
-	TRBV18	TRBJ1-2	-	TGTGCCAGCTCCCCGGACAGTAATGGCTACACCTTC	CASSPDSNGYTF
-	TRBV7-2	TRBJ2-2	TRBD2	TGTGCCAGCAGCCCCGACACTAGCGGTCGGTGGGAGCTGTTTTTT	CASSPDTSGRWELFF
-	TRBV19	TRBJ1-2	-	TGTGCCAGTAGCGGACAGATAAACTATGGCTACACCTTC	CASSGQINYGYTF
-	TRBV27	TRBJ1-2	-	TGTGCCAGCAGTTTAACAGTAGACTATGGCTACACCTTC	CASSLTVDYGYTF
-	TRBV28	TRBJ1-1	-	TGTGCCAGCACTTCCGGGGACACTGAAGCTTTCTTT	CASTSGDTEAFF
-	TRBV7-9	TRBJ1-6	TRBD1	TGTGCCAGCAGCCTGCCGGGACAGGCCAATTCACCCCTCCACTTT	CASSLPGQANSPLHF
-	TRBV24-1	TRBJ1-2	TRBD1	TGTGCCACCAGTGACACCACGACAGGGGGAGTCTATGGCTACACCTTC	CATSDTTTGGVYGYTF
-	TRBV14	TRBJ2-2	-	TGTGCCAGCAGCCCCCCCAGGGGTGGGCGACATTGGAACACCGGGGAGCTGTTTTTT	CASSPPRGGRHWNTGELFF
-	TRBV19	TRBJ1-1	TRBD1	TGTGCCAGTCAGGGACAGCTGAACACTGAAGCTTTCTTT	CASQGQLNTEAFF
-	TRBV14	TRBJ2-5	TRBD1	TGTGCCAGCAGCCAGCGGACAGGGGGGGGCCAAGAGACCCAGTACTTC	CASSQRTGGGQETQYF
-	TRBV28	TRBJ1-2	-	TGTGCCAGCAGATCAGCCCGCAGGGGCCCTATGCAATATGGGCGGACCTTC	CASRSARRGPMQYGRTF
-	TRBV12-3/TRBV12-4	TRBJ1-5	-	TGTGCCAGCAGTCCCCCCGGTGATCAGCCCCAGCATTTT	CASSPPGDQPQHF
many	TRBV19	TRBJ1-1	-	TGTGCCAGTAGTTCGGCGGGAACTAACACTGAAGCTTTCTTT	CASSSAGTNTEAFF
-	TRBV7-2	TRBJ2-7	TRBD1	TGTGCCAGCAGCGCGGGACAGGGGGGCGAGCAGTACTTC	CASSAGQGGEQYF
-	TRBV18	TRBJ1-1	TRBD1	TGTGCCAGCTCAGTCGACAGGGCTGGGAACACTGAAGCTTTCTTT	CASSVDRAGNTEAFF
-	TRBV6-4	TRBJ2-3	TRBD2	TGTGCCAGCAGTGGGACTAGCGGGGCAGATACGCAGTATTTT	CASSGTSGADTQYF
-	TRBV3-1/TRBV3-2	TRBJ2-3	TRBD1	TGTGCCAGCAGCCAAATTCAGGGGGTCGATACGCAGTATTTT	CASSQIQGVDTQYF
-	TRBV3-1/TRBV3-2	TRBJ2-5	-	TGTGCCAGCAGCCTCTGGCAGGAAGAGACCCAGTACTTC	CASSLWQEETQYF
-	TRBV2	TRBJ1-2	-	TGTGCCACCCAAGGAGGGGACCGCTATGGCTACACCTTC	CATQGGDRYGYTF
-	TRBV11-2	TRBJ1-6	-	TGTGCCAGCAGCTTAGGACAGACCGTATCTTCACCCCTCCACTTT	CASSLGQTVSSPLHF
-	TRBV30	TRBJ2-6	-	TGTGCCTGGAGTGTACAACAGGCCGGGGCCAACGTCCTGACTTTC	CAWSVQQAGANVLTF
-	TRBV6-2/TRBV6-3	TRBJ1-1	TRBD1	TGTGCCAGCAGTTCCGGGACAGGGGGCTGGGTCGATGAAGCTTTCTTT	CASSSGTGGWVDEAFF
-	TRBV27	TRBJ1-3	-	TGTGCCAGCAGTTTATCGAGGCAGGGCCCGTGGGACACCATATATTTT	CASSLSRQGPWDTIYF
-	TRBV5-6	TRBJ1-3	-	TGTGCCAGCAGCTTTAAACAGGGTGGTAACACCATATATTTT	CASSFKQGGNTIYF
few	TRBV24-1	TRBJ1-2	TRBD1	TGTGCCACCGGTGACAGGGGTTTTTTTTATGGCTACACCTTC	CATGDRGFFYGYTF
-	TRBV5-8	TRBJ2-4	-	TGTGCCAGCAGCTTTTGGAGGGGTGACAAAAACATTCAGTACTTC	CASSFWRGDKNIQYF
-	TRBV19	TRBJ2-3	-	TGTGCCAGTAGTCGTCAAGGGGGGGGCACAGATACGCAGTATTTT	CASSRQGGGTDTQYF